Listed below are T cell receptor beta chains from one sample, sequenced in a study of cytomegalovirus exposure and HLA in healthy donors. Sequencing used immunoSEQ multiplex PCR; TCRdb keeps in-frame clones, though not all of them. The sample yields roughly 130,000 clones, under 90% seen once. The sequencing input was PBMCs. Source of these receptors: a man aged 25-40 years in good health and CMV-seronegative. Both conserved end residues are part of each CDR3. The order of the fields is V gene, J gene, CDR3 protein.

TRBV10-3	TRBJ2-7	CAISEPSGGFYEQYF
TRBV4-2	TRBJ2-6	CASGTGGYSGANVLTF
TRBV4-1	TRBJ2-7	CASSQTIGQGALGEQYF
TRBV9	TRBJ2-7	CASSPQLNGGSYEQYF
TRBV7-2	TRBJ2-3	CASSLLADTQYF
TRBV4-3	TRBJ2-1	CASSQDLRGGTYNEQFF
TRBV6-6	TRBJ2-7	CASSYSSRGYEQYF
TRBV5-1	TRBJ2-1	CASSLGSGRENEQFF
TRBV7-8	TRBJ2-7	CASGRNRGSYEQYF
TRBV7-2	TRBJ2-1	CASSSPQGRLYNEQFF
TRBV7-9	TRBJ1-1	CASSLTGGDTEAFF
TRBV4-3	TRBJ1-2	CASSPQWANYGYTF
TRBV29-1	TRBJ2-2	CSATLGQSTTGELFF
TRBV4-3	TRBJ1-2	CASSQGVETTFYGYTF
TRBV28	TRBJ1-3	CASSLSPNSGNTIYF
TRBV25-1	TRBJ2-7	CASSESYGSYEQYF
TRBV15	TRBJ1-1	CATRRRGGAEAFF
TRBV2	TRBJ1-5	CATQGAGQPQHF
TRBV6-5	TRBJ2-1	CASSYSGGQYNEQFF
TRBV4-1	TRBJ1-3	CASSLSLNSGNTIYF
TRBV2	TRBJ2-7	CASSDGYEQYF
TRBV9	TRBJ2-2	CASSVVGWSTGELFF
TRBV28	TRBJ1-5	CASSARVMGPQHF
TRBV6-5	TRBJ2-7	CASSSGLTSYEQYF
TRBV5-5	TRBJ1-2	CASSSGGVDYGYTF
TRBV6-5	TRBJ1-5	CASSYSRGGNQPQHF